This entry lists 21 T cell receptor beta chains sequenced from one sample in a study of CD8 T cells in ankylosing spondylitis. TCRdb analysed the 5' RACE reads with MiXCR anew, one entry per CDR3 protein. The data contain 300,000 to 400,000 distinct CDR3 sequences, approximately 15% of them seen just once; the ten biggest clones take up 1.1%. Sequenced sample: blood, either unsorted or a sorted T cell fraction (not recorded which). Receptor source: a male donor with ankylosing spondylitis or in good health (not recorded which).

DNA of the CDR3: TGTGCCAGCAGCTCCGACTGGATCTCCTACAATGAGCAGTTCTTC. Translated, it gives CASSSDWISYNEQFF. This chain joins TRBV7-2 and TRBJ2-1, with no clear D. Trimming pared 4 bases from V and 0 bases from J, leaving 10 bases between. CDR3 length: 15 amino acids. CDR1 is SGHTA, CDR2 FQGNSA, per germline. The whole variable domain, filled in from reference TRBV7-2 and TRBJ2-1, reads GAGVSQSPSNKVTEKGKDVELRCDPISGHTALYWYRQSLGQGLEFLIYFQGNSAPDKSGLPSDRFSAERTGGSVSTLTIQRTQQEDSAVYLCASSSDWISYNEQFFGPGTRLTVL.

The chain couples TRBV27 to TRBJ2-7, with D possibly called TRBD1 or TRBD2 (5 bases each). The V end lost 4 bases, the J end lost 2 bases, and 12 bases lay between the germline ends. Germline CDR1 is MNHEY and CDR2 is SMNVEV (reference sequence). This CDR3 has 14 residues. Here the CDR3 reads CASSSTGPPYEQYF. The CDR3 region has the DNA TGTGCCAGCAGTTCTACGGGACCACCCTACGAGCAGTACTTC.

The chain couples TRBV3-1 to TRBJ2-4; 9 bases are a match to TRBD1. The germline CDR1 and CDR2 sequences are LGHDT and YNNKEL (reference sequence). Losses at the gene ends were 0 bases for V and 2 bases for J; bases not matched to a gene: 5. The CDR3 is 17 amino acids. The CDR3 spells CASSQDSGTGTKNIQYF. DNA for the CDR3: TGTGCCAGCAGCCAAGATTCGGGGACAGGGACCAAAAACATTCAGTACTTC. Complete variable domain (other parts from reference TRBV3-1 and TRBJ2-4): DTAVSQTPKYLVTQMGNDKSIKCEQNLGHDTMYWYKQDSKKFLKIMFSYNNKELIINETVPNRFSPKSPDKAHLNLHINSLELGDSAVYFCASSQDSGTGTKNIQYFGAGTRLSVL.

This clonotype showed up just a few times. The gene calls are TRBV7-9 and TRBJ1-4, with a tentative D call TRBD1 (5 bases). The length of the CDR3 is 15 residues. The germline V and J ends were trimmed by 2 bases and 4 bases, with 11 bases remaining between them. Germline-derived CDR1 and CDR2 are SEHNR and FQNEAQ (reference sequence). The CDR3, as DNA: TGTGCCAGCAGCTTAACCGAGACAGTTAATGAAAAACTGTTTTTT. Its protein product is CASSLTETVNEKLFF.

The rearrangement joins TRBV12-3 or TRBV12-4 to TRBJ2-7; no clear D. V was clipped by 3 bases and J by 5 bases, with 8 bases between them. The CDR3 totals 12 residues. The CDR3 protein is CASSFRFHEQYF. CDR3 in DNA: TGTGCCAGCAGTTTCCGGTTCCACGAGCAGTACTTC.

This CDR3 is CASSWTSGGASTDTQYF. Here the CDR3 DNA reads TGTGCCAGCAGCTGGACTAGCGGGGGGGCTAGCACAGATACGCAGTATTTT. V and J are TRBV5-5 and TRBJ2-3; 15 bases align to TRBD2. The CDR3 runs to 17 residues. Looked up from germline, CDR1 is SGHKS and CDR2 is YYEKEE (reference sequence). V shed 3 bases and J 0 bases; nucleotides not matched to a gene: 2.

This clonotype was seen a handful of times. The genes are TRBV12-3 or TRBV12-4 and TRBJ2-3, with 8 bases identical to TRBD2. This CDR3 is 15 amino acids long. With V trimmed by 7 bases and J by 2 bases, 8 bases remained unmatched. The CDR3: CASTVLAENTDTQYF. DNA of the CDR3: TGTGCCAGCACCGTACTAGCGGAGAACACAGATACGCAGTATTTT.

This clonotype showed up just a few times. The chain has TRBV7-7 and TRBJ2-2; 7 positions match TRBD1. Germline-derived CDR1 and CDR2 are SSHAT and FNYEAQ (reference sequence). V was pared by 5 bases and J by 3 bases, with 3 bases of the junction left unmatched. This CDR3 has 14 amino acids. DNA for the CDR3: TGTGCCAGCAGCCGAGACAGGGACACCGGGGAGCTGTTTTTT. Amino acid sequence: CASSRDRDTGELFF.

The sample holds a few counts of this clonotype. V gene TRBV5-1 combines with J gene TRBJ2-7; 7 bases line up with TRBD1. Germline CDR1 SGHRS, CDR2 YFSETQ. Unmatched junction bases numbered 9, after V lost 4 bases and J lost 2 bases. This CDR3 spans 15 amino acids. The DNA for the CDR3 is TGCGCCAGCAGCGCCACGACAGGGACCACCTACGAGCAGTACTTC. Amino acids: CASSATTGTTYEQYF.

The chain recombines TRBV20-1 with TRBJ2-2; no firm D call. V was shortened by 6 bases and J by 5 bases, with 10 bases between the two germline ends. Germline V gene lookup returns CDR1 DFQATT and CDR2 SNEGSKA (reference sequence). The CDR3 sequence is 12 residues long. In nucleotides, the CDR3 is TGCAGTGCCCCCGGCCTAACCGGGGAGCTGTTTTTT. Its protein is CSAPGLTGELFF.

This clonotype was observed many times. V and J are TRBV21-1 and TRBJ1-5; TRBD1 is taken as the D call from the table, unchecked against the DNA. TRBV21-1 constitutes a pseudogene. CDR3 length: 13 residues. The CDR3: CASQAEGGQPQHF. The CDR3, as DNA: TGTGCCAGCCAGGCTGAAGGGGGACAGCCCCAGCATTTT.

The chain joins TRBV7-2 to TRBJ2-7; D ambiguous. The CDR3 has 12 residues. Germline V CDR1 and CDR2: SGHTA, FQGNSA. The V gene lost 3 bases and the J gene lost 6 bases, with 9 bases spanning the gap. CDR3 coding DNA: TGTGCCAGCAGCTTCGTGAGGCGCGAGCAGTACTTC. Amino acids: CASSFVRREQYF.

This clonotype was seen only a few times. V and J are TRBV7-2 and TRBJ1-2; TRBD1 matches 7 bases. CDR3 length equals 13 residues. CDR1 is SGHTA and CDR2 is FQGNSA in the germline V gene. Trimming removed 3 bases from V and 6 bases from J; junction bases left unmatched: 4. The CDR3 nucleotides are TGTGCCAGCAGCTTTAACAGGGGAAATGGCTACACCTTC. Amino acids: CASSFNRGNGYTF.

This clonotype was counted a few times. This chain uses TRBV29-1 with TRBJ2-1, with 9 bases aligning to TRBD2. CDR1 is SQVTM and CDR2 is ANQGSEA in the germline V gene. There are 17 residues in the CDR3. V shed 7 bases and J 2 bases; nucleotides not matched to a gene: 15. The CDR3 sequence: CSGASGTPLGAYNEQFF. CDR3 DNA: TGCAGCGGGGCTAGCGGGACACCCCTCGGAGCCTACAATGAGCAGTTCTTC.

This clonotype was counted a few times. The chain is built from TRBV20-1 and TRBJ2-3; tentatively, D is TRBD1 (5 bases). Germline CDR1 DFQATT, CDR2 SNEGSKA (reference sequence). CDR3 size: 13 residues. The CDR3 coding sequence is TGCAGCATGGACAAACCTAGCACAGATACGCAGTATTTT. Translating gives CSMDKPSTDTQYF.

CDR3 nucleotide sequence: TGTGCCAGCAGTTTAGCCAATGGTAATGGCTACACCTTC. Protein: CASSLANGNGYTF. This chain connects TRBV12-3 or TRBV12-4 to TRBJ1-2; no reliable D call. The CDR3 totals 13 residues. V was trimmed by 0 bases and J by 6 bases, leaving 8 bases between them.

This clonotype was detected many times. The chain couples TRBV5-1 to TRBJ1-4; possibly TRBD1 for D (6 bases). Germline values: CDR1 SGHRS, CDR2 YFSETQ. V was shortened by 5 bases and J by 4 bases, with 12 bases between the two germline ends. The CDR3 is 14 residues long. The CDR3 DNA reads TGCGCCAGCAGTCGGGACACCAATAATGAAAAACTGTTTTTT. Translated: CASSRDTNNEKLFF. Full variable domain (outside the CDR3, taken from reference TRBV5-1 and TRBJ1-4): KAGVTQTPRYLIKTRGQQVTLSCSPISGHRSVSWYQQTPGQGLQFLFEYFSETQRNKGNFPGRFSGRQFSNSRSEMNVSTLELGDSALYLCASSRDTNNEKLFFGSGTQLSVL.

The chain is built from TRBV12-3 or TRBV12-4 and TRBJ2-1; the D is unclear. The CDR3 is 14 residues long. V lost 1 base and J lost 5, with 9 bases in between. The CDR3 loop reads CASSLVGWDNEQFF. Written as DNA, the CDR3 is TGTGCCAGCAGTTTAGTTGGTTGGGACAATGAGCAGTTCTTC.

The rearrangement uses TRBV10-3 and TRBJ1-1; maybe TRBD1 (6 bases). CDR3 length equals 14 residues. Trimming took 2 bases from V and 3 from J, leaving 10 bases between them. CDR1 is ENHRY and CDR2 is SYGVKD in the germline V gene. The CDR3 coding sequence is TGTGCCATCAGTGAGGGACAGTTTTACACTGAAGCTTTCTTT. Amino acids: CAISEGQFYTEAFF.

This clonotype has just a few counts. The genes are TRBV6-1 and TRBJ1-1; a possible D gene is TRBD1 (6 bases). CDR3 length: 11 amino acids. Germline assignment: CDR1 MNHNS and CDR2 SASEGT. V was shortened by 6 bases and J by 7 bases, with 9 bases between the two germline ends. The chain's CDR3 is CASRPGDEAFF. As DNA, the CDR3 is TGTGCCAGCAGACCAGGGGATGAAGCTTTCTTT.

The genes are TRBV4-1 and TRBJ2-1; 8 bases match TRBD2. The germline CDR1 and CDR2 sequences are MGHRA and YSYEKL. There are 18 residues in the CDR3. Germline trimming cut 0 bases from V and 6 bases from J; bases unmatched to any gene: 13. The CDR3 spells CASSQDKGPGLGGNEQFF. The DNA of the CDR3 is TGCGCCAGCAGCCAAGATAAGGGACCGGGACTAGGGGGCAATGAGCAGTTCTTC.